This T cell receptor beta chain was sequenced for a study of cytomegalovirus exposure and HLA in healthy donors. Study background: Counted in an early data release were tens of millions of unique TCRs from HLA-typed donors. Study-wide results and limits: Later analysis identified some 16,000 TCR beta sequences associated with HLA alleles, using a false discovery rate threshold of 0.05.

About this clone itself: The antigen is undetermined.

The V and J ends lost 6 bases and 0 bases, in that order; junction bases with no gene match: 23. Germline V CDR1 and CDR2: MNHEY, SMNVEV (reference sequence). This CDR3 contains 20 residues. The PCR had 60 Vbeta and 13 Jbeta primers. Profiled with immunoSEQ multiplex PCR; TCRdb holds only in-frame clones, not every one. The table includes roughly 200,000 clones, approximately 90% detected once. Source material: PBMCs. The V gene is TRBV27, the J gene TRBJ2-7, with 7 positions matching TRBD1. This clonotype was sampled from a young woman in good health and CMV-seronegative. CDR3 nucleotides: TGTGCCAGCAGCCTAACCCAGCCCGGGTGGGCGACAGGGTACTCCTACGAGCAGTACTTC. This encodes CASSLTQPGWATGYSYEQYF.